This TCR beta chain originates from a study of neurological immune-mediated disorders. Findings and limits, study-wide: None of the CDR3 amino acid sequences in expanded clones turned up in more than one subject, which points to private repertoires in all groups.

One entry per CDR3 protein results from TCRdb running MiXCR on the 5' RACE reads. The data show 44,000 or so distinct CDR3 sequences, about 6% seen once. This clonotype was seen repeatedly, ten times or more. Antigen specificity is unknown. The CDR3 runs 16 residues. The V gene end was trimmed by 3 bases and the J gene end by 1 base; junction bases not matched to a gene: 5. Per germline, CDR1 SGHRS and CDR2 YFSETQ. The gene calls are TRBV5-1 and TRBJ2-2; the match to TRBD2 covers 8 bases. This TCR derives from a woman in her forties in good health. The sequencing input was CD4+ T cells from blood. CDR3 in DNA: TGCGCCAGCAGCTGGTCCGGGACTAGGAACACCGGGGAGCTGTTTTTT. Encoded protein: CASSWSGTRNTGELFF.